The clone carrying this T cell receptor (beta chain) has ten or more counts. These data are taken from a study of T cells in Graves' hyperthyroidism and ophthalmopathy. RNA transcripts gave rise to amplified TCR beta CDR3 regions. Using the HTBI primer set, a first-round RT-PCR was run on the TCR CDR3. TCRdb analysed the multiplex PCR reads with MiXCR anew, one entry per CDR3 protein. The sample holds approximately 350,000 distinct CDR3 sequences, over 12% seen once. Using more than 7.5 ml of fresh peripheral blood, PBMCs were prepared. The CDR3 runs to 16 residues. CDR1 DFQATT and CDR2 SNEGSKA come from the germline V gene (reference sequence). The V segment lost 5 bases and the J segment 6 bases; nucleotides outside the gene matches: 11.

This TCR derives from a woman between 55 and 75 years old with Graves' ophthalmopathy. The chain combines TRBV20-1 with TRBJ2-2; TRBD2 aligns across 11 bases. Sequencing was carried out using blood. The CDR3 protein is CSAAGLADLDAGELFF. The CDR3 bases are TGCAGTGCTGCGGGACTAGCGGATTTAGACGCCGGGGAGCTGTTTTTT.